This T cell receptor (beta chain) comes out of a study of shared clonotypes between healthy human individuals. General study results and limits: Lower generation probabilities were found for non-shared clonotypes than for those shared by all four donors.

Naivety among CD8 cells was defined by CD45RO negativity and positive CCR7 selection, thereby excluding terminally differentiated effector memory CD45RA+ cells. This CDR3 region has 14 residues. Per the germline V gene, CDR1 is LGHNA and CDR2 is YSLEER. With 2 bases removed from V and 1 base from J, the gap between germline ends came to 8 bases. Details on this clone: Antigen specificity is unknown.

Sequenced by immunoSEQ multiplex PCR; TCRdb stores in-frame clones only, minus some. Among about 2.1 million clones listed, about 92% were seen once. This chain connects TRBV4-3 to TRBJ2-5; D not resolved. Sequenced material: naive CD8+ T cells from PBMCs. The receptor comes from a man in his late teens or twenties in good health. Some clones in this sample may be carry-over from other donors' samples. The CDR3 coding sequence is TGCGCCAGCAGCCAATACTCAGTCCAAGAGACCCAGTACTTC. This translates into CASSQYSVQETQYF.